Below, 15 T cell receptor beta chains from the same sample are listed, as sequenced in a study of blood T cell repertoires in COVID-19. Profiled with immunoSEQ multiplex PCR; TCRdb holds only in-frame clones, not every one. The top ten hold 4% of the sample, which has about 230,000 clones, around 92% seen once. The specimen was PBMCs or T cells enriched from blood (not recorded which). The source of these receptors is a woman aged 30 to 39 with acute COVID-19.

CDR3 nucleotide sequence: TGCGCCAGCAGGTCGGGCGGGGGGCTATACAATGAGCAGTTCTTC. This encodes CASRSGGGLYNEQFF. This chain joins TRBV5-1 and TRBJ2-1; 8 nucleotides match TRBD2. V lost 5 bases, J lost 4 bases, and 8 bases stayed unmatched. This CDR3 comprises 15 residues. Germline CDR1 is SGHRS and CDR2 is YFSETQ.

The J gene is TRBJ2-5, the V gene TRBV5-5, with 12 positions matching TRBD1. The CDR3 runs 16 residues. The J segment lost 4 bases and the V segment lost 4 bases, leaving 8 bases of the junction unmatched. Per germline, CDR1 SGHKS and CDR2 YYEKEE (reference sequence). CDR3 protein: CASSRDGTGGPETQYF. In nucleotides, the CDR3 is TGTGCCAGCAGCAGGGACGGGACAGGGGGCCCAGAGACCCAGTACTTC.

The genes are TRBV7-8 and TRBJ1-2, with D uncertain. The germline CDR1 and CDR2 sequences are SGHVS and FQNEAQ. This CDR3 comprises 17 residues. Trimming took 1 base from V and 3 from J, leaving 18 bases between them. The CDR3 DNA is TGTGCCAGCAGCTTAGTAGAAACAGCCGCTTGGGACTATGGCTACACCTTC. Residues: CASSLVETAAWDYGYTF.

CDR3 coding DNA: TGTGCCTGGAGTGTAAAACTTTCCGGAACTAGCACCGGGGAGCTGTTTTTT. Translated: CAWSVKLSGTSTGELFF. This chain connects TRBV30 to TRBJ2-2; D perhaps matches TRBD2 (5 bases). This CDR3 is built from 17 residues. Looked up from germline, CDR1 is GTSNPN and CDR2 is SVGIG (reference sequence). V lost 0 bases and J lost 4, with 18 bases in between.

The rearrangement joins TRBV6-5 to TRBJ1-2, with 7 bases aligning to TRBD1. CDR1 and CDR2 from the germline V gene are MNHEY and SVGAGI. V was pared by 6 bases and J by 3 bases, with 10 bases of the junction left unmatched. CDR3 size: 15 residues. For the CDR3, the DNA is TGTGCCAGCAGCTGGACAGGCCCCAGGGACTATGGCTACACCTTC. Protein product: CASSWTGPRDYGYTF.

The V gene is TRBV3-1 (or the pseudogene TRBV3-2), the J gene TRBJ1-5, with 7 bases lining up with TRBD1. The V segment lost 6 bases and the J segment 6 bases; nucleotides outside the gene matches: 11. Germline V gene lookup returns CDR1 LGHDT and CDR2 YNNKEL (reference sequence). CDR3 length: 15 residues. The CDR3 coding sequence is TGTGCCAGCAGTCCACGGGGTCCAGGGGGTCAGCCCCAGCATTTT. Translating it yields CASSPRGPGGQPQHF.

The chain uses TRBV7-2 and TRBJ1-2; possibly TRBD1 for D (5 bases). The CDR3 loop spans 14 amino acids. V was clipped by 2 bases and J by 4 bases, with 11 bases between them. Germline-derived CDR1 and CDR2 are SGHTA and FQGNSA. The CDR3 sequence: CASSLSPDSYGYTF. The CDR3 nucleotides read TGTGCCAGCAGCTTATCACCCGACAGCTATGGCTACACCTTC.

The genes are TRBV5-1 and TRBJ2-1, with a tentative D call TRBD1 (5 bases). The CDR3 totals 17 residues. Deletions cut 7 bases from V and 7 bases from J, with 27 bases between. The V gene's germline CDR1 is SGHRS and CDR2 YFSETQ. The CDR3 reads CASGAGDGSLAGNEQFF. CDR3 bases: TGCGCCAGCGGGGCCGGTGATGGTTCCCTTGCAGGGAATGAGCAGTTCTTC.

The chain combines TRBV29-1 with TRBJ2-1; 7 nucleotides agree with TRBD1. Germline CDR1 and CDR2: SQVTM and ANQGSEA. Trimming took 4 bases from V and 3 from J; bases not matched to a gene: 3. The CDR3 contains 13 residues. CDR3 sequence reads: CSVGQGDYNEQFF. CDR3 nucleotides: TGCAGCGTTGGTCAGGGGGACTACAATGAGCAGTTCTTC.

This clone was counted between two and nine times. The CDR3 spells CASSLNDPGSPLHF. The CDR3 DNA follows: TGTGCCAGCAGCTTAAACGACCCGGGTTCACCCCTCCACTTT. The genes are TRBV7-9 and TRBJ1-6; unclear D gene. The CDR3 covers 14 residues. The V and J ends lost 2 bases and 9 bases respectively, with 11 bases between them. CDR1 and CDR2 (germline): SEHNR, FQNEAQ (reference sequence).

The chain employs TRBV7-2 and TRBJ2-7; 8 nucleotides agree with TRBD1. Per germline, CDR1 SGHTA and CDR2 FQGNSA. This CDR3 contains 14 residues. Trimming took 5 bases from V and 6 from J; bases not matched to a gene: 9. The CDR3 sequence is CASSQTGQVGEQYF. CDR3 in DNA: TGTGCCAGCAGCCAAACGGGACAGGTAGGCGAGCAGTACTTC.

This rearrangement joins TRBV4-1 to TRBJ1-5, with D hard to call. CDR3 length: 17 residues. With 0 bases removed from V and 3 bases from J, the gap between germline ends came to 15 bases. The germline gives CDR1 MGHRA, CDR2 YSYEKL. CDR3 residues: CASSQERKEGDNQPQHF. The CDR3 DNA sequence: TGCGCCAGCAGCCAAGAGCGGAAAGAGGGTGACAATCAGCCCCAGCATTTT.

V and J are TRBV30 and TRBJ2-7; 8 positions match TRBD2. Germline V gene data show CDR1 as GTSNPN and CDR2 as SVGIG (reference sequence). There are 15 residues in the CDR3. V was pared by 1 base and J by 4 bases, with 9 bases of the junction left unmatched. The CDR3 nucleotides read TGTGCCTGGAGTGATCCGGGACTAGGGGTTTACGAGCAGTACTTC. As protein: CAWSDPGLGVYEQYF.

CDR3 DNA: TGTGCCAGCAGCGTAGGAGGTTTCACTGAAGCTTTCTTT. The encoded protein is CASSVGGFTEAFF. This chain connects TRBV9 to TRBJ1-1, with D unclear. The CDR3 contains 13 residues. Germline V CDR1 and CDR2: SGDLS, YYNGEE. Trimming took off 0 bases at V and 4 bases at J, with 7 bases between the two ends.

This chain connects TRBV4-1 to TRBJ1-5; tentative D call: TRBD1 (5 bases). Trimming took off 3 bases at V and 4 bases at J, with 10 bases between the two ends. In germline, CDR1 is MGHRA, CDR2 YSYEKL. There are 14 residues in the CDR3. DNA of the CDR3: TGCGCCAGCAGCCAGGAAGCAGGGAATCAGCCCCAGCATTTT. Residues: CASSQEAGNQPQHF.